Below are 6 T cell receptor beta chains sequenced from a single sample in a study of Ad26.COV2.S vaccination and SARS-CoV-2 variants. Treatment specified: about 20 received Ad26.COV2.S at low or high dose, single or two shots; about 5 received placebo; per-sample allocation not given. Specimen acquisition occurred on day 63 following the initial vaccine or placebo injection. Assay used: immunoSEQ multiplex PCR; TCRdb lists only in-frame clones, some missing. The repertoire has some 640,000 clones, around 89% of them found once; the top ten carry over 1.3%. Material: peripheral blood, obtained in a trial of Ad26.COV2.S vaccine versus placebo. The source of these receptors is a person aged 18-60 years who received the Ad26.COV2.S COVID-19 vaccine or a placebo.

V is TRBV6-6 and J is TRBJ1-5; no clear D. V lost 0 bases and J 5 bases, leaving 5 bases between the germline ends. The CDR3 sequence is 13 residues long. CDR1 MNHNY and CDR2 SVGAGI come from the germline V gene (reference sequence). DNA for the CDR3: TGTGCCAGCAGTTACTCGGATTATCAGCCCCAGCATTTT. Protein: CASSYSDYQPQHF.

This chain links TRBV13 with TRBJ2-7; the match to TRBD1 covers 8 bases. Germline lookup yields CDR1 PRHDT and CDR2 FYEKMQ (reference sequence). The CDR3 totals 14 residues. The trim removed 6 bases at V and 3 bases at J, leaving 7 bases unmatched. In DNA, the CDR3 is TGTGCCAGCAGTTCTACAGGGGGTGACTACGAGCAGTACTTC. Translation: CASSSTGGDYEQYF.

This clone was observed a single time. This chain links TRBV15 with TRBJ2-3, with TRBD2 identical over 14 bases. Germline V gives CDR1 LNHNV, CDR2 YYDKDF (reference sequence). Unmatched junction bases numbered 8, after V lost 3 bases and J lost 0 bases. CDR3 size: 19 residues. The CDR3 nucleotides read TGTGCCACCAGCAGGCGGACTAGCGGGGGGATTACTAGCACAGATACGCAGTATTTT. As protein: CATSRRTSGGITSTDTQYF.

V gene TRBV7-8 combines with J gene TRBJ2-5, with 13 nucleotides matching TRBD2. Germline V CDR1 and CDR2: SGHVS, FQNEAQ. Trimming cost V 5 bases and J 5 bases; bases outside gene matches: 8. This CDR3 is built from 16 residues. In DNA, the CDR3 is TGTGCCAGCAGCCCTGGGACTAGCGGGGATTCGGAGACCCAGTACTTC. It codes for CASSPGTSGDSETQYF. Supplemented by reference TRBV7-8 and TRBJ2-5, the full variable domain reads GAGVSQSPRYKVAKRGQDVALRCDPISGHVSLFWYQQALGQGPEFLTYFQNEAQLDKSGLPSDRFFAERPEGSVSTLKIQRTQQEDSAVYLCASSPGTSGDSETQYFGPGTRLLVL.

The chain employs TRBV5-1 and TRBJ1-1, with D possibly TRBD1 on 5 matching bases. This CDR3 is 15 amino acids long. The ends were cut back, 0 bases at V and 1 base at J, with 10 bases in the middle. In germline, CDR1 is SGHRS, CDR2 YFSETQ. CDR3 protein: CASSLGSQGNTEAFF. CDR3 DNA sequence: TGCGCCAGCAGCTTGGGGTCCCAGGGGAACACTGAAGCTTTCTTT.

In its sample, this clone was seen a few times. The V call is TRBV19, the J call TRBJ1-2, with D maybe TRBD1 (5 bases). Germline CDR1 LNHDA, CDR2 SQIVND (reference sequence). V lost 5 bases to trimming and J lost 8 bases, with 15 bases between them. This CDR3 is 13 amino acids long. The CDR3 coding sequence is TGTGCCAGTAGTGTTTCTTCAGGGACCGGCTACACCTTC. Translating gives CASSVSSGTGYTF.